The 4 T cell receptor beta chains listed next were all sequenced from one sample in a study of shared clonotypes between healthy human individuals. This table comes from immunoSEQ multiplex PCR, and its TCRdb copy is limited to in-frame clones, with some not included. This table holds 2 million to 2.5 million clones, roughly 95% found once. Input material: naive CD4+ T cells sorted from blood. Sample subset: CD45RA+ positively selected. The source is a young man in good health.

The chain couples TRBV5-1 to TRBJ1-2; D uncertain. The CDR3 covers 16 residues. Germline CDR1 SGHRS, CDR2 YFSETQ. The V end lost 0 bases, the J end lost 0 bases, and 12 bases lay between the germline ends. CDR3 coding DNA: TGCGCCAGCAGCTTGGATGCAGACTTGACTAACTATGGCTACACCTTC. Protein sequence: CASSLDADLTNYGYTF.

V is TRBV7-2 and J is TRBJ2-1; unclear D gene. The CDR3 has 18 residues. Deletions cut 1 base from V and 10 bases from J, with 26 bases between. Germline assignment: CDR1 SGHTA and CDR2 FQGNSA. CDR3 in amino acids: CASSLVPAYSAPSGEQFF. In DNA form, the CDR3 reads TGTGCCAGCAGCTTAGTCCCGGCCTATTCAGCTCCAAGTGGGGAGCAGTTCTTC.

V gene TRBV30 combines with J gene TRBJ1-1; no clear D. CDR1 is GTSNPN, CDR2 SVGIG, per germline (reference sequence). Between the trimmed V and J ends, which lost 2 bases and 10 bases, there was a span of 20 bases. This CDR3 has 14 residues. The CDR3 coding sequence is TGTGCCTGGAGTATGAAATGGGGTAGCGAGCGAGCTTTCTTT. It yields the protein CAWSMKWGSERAFF.

This CDR3 is CAWSVTGEGDNSPLHF. In DNA form, the CDR3 reads TGTGCCTGGAGTGTTACTGGGGAAGGAGATAATTCACCCCTCCACTTT. The chain combines TRBV30 with TRBJ1-6; D is unclear. With 0 bases removed from V and 5 bases from J, the gap between germline ends came to 14 bases. Germline lookup yields CDR1 GTSNPN and CDR2 SVGIG (reference sequence). The length of the CDR3 is 16 residues.